A selection of T cell receptor beta chains follows, all from one sample in a study of T cell responses to AZD1222 COVID-19 vaccine. Profiling relied on immunoSEQ multiplex PCR, and the TCRdb table lists in-frame clones only, not all of them. This table holds fewer than 150,000 clones, approximately 86% found once. The sample was peripheral blood, taken 28 days after the second AZD1222 dose. All receptors come from an adult who received the AZD1222 COVID-19 vaccine. Both conserved end residues are trimmed from each CDR3.

CDR3: ASSGNTNTEAF
V: TRBV5-1
J: TRBJ1-1

CDR3: ASTTEVRDIQY
V: TRBV2
J: TRBJ2-4

CDR3: ASTTGLEETQY
V: TRBV19
J: TRBJ2-5

CDR3: ASSLGGGRPKNIQY
V: TRBV5-1
J: TRBJ2-4

CDR3: ASDLGGGNEQF
V: TRBV5-4
J: TRBJ2-1

CDR3: ASSIAGNEQF
V: TRBV19
J: TRBJ2-1

CDR3: ASRLNDEQY
V: TRBV2
J: TRBJ2-7

CDR3: ASSGITGTGGVETQY
V: TRBV11-3
J: TRBJ2-5

CDR3: ASSETREDQPQH
V: TRBV6-2/TRBV6-3
J: TRBJ1-5

CDR3: ASRPDHREEQY
V: TRBV7-8
J: TRBJ2-7

CDR3: ASSPLAEGGANVLT
V: TRBV18
J: TRBJ2-6

CDR3: ASSSHLEETQY
V: TRBV6-6
J: TRBJ2-5

CDR3: ASSPVAGVGTDTQY
V: TRBV5-1
J: TRBJ2-3

CDR3: ASSPPGLAPNEQF
V: TRBV7-9
J: TRBJ2-1

CDR3: ASSYSFGTGNYEQY
V: TRBV6-5
J: TRBJ2-7

CDR3: ASGWASGGLNNEQF
V: TRBV21-1
J: TRBJ2-1

CDR3: ASSVGLRGYSPLH
V: TRBV2
J: TRBJ1-6

CDR3: AWSQGYGYT
V: TRBV30
J: TRBJ1-2

CDR3: ASSYSTGGGYNEQF
V: TRBV5-1
J: TRBJ2-1

CDR3: ASSWDSYSNQPQH
V: TRBV19
J: TRBJ1-5

CDR3: ASSLRQNYGYT
V: TRBV12-3/TRBV12-4
J: TRBJ1-2

CDR3: ASSPTTGGQQPQH
V: TRBV23-1
J: TRBJ1-5

CDR3: ASEYTGSISNQPQH
V: TRBV19
J: TRBJ1-5

CDR3: ASSYFETGSPLH
V: TRBV6-6
J: TRBJ1-6

CDR3: ANRQGGYNEQF
V: TRBV7-2
J: TRBJ2-1

CDR3: ASSVRSGDTQY
V: TRBV9
J: TRBJ2-3

CDR3: ASTRTGQETQY
V: TRBV19
J: TRBJ2-5

CDR3: ASRPWGGGANVLT
V: TRBV6-5
J: TRBJ2-6

CDR3: AWETGSYSEAF
V: TRBV30
J: TRBJ1-1

CDR3: ASSQDIGVPSSGNTIY
V: TRBV4-1
J: TRBJ1-3

CDR3: ASSAPGRGYT
V: TRBV12-3/TRBV12-4
J: TRBJ1-2

CDR3: ASSPGQGGVYYGYT
V: TRBV5-1
J: TRBJ1-2

CDR3: ASSLVGTALDYGYT
V: TRBV7-2
J: TRBJ1-2

CDR3: ASSQTGGYSPLH
V: TRBV28
J: TRBJ1-6

CDR3: AWNGQGNSYNSPLH
V: TRBV30
J: TRBJ1-6

CDR3: ASSLGQSNYGYT
V: TRBV7-9
J: TRBJ1-2

CDR3: ASSIRGPGNYGYT
V: TRBV19
J: TRBJ1-2

CDR3: ASSQAGTGAGNTIY
V: TRBV4-1
J: TRBJ1-3

CDR3: ASSQRQGANQPQH
V: TRBV3-1/TRBV3-2
J: TRBJ1-5

CDR3: ASSLGQSVSPLH
V: TRBV18
J: TRBJ1-6

CDR3: ARSLGWRVGSPLH
V: TRBV5-3
J: TRBJ1-6

CDR3: ASRDYNEQF
V: TRBV5-1
J: TRBJ2-1

CDR3: ASSFPGGGETQY
V: TRBV5-8
J: TRBJ2-5

CDR3: ASSLGAAQGYGYT
V: TRBV5-1
J: TRBJ1-2

CDR3: ASSEQGDLYGYT
V: TRBV2
J: TRBJ1-2

CDR3: ASFRTGSGEQY
V: TRBV7-9
J: TRBJ2-7

CDR3: ASSFFASENTGELF
V: TRBV5-1
J: TRBJ2-2

CDR3: ASSLGSGELF
V: TRBV5-6
J: TRBJ2-2

CDR3: ASSYLGKNYGYT
V: TRBV6-5
J: TRBJ1-2

CDR3: ASSPESGVGTGELF
V: TRBV7-7
J: TRBJ2-2

CDR3: ASSVVGSLSTDTQY
V: TRBV9
J: TRBJ2-3

CDR3: ASSLVGGSGNTIY
V: TRBV5-6
J: TRBJ1-3